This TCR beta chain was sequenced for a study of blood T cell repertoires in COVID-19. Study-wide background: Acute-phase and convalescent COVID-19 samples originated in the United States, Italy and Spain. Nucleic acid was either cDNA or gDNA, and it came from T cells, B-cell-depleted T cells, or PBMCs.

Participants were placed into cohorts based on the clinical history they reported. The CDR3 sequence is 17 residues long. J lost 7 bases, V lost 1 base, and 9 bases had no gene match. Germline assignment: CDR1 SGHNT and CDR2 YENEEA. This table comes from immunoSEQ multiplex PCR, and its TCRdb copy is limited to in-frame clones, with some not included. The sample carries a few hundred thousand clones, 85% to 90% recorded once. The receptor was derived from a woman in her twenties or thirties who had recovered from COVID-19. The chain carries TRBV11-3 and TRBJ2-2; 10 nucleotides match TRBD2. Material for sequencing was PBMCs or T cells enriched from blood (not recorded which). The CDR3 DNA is TGTGCCAGCAGCTTAGGAGATCTAGCGGGAGCTGTCGGGGAGCTGTTTTTT. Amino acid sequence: CASSLGDLAGAVGELFF.